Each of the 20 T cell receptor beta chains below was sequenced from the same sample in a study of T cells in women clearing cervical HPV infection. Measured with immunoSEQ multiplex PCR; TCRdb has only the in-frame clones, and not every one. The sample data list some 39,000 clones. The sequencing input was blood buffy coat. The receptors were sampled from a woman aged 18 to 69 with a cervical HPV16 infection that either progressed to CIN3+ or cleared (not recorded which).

Partial CDR3 DNA: TGTGCCTGGAGCGGGGGGAGCAATCAGCCC. It translates to CAWSGGSNQP. The CDR3 in full is CAWSGGSNQPQHF. The chain joins TRBV30 to TRBJ1-5, with TRBD1 as a possible D gene (5 bases). Coverage ceases 3 residues before the CDR3 finishes, and the germline J gene fills in the end. Germline V gene data show CDR1 as GTSNPN and CDR2 as SVGIG (reference sequence). V was cut by 3 bases and J by 1 base, with 7 bases left in between. There are 13 residues in the CDR3.

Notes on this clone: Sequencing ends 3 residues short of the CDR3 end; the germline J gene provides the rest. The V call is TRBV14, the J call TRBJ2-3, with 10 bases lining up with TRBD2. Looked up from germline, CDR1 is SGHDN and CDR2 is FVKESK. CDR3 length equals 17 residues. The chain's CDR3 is CASSQEVSGRIWETQYF. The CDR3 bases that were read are TGTGCCAGCAGCCAAGAGGTTAGCGGGAGGATATGGGAGACG.

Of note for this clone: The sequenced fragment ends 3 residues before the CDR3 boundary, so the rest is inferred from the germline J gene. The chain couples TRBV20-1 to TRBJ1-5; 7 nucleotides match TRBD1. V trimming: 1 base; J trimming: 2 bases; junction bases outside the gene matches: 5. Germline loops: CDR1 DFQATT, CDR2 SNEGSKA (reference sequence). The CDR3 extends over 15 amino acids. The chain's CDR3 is CSARGWTGGNQPQHF. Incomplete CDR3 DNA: TGCAGTGCTAGAGGCTGGACAGGCGGCAATCAGCCC.

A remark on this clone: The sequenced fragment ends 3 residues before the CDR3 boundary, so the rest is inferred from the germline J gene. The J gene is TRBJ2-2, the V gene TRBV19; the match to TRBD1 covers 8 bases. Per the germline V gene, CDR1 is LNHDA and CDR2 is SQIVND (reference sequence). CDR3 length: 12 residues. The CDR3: CASLDRGEKLFF. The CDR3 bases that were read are TGTGCCAGCCTAGACAGGGGAGAAAAG.

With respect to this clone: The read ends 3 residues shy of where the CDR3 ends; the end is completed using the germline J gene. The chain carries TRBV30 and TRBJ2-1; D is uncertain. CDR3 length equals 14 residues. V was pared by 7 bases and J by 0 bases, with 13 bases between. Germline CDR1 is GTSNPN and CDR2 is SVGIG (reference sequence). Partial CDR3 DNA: TGTGCCTTCAAGACTCCGAGCTCCTACAATGAG. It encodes CAFKTPSSYNE. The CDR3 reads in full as CAFKTPSSYNEQFF.

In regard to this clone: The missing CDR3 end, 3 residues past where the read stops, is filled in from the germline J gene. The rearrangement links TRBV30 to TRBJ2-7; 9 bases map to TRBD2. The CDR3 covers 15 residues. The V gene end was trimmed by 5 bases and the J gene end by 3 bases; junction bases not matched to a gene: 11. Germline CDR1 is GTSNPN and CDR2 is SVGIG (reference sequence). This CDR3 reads CAWHNPGTSFYEQYF. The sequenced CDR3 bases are TGTGCCTGGCACAATCCCGGGACTAGCTTCTACGAG.

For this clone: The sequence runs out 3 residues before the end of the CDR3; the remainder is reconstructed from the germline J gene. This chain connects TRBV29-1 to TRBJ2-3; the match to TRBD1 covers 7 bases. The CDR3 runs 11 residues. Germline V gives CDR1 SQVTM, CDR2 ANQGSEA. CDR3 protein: CSVYRGETQYF. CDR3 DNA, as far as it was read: TGCAGCGTTTACAGGGGAGAGACG.

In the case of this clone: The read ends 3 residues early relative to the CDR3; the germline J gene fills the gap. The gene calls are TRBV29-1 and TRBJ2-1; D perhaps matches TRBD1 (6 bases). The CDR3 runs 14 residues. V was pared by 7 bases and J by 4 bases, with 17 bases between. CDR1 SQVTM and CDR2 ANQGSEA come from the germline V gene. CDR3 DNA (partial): TGCAGCGCCAAAGGGGGAGATGGTTACAATGAG. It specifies CSAKGGDGYNE. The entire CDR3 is CSAKGGDGYNEQFF.

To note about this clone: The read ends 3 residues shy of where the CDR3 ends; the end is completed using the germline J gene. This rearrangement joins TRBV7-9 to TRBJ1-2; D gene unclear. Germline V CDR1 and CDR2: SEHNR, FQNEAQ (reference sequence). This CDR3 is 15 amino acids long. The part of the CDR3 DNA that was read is TGTGCCAGCAGCTTCCTAGCGGGAGGGCCTGATGAC. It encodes CASSFLAGGPDD. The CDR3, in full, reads CASSFLAGGPDDYTF.

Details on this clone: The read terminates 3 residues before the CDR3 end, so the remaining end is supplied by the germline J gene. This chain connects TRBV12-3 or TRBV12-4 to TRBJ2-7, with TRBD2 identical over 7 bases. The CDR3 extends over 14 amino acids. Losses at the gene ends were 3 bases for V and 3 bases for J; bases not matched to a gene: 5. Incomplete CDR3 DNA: TGTGCCAGCAGTTTCTCCGGACTAGTCTACGAG. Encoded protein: CASSFSGLVYE. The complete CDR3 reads CASSFSGLVYEQYF.

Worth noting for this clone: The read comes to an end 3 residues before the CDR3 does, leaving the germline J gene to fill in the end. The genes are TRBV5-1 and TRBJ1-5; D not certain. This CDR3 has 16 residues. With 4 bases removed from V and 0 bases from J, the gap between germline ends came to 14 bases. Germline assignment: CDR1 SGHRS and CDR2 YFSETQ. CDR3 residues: CASSPGGPYSNQPQHF. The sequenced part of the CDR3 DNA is TGCGCCAGCAGCCCCGGAGGGCCGTATAGCAATCAGCCC.

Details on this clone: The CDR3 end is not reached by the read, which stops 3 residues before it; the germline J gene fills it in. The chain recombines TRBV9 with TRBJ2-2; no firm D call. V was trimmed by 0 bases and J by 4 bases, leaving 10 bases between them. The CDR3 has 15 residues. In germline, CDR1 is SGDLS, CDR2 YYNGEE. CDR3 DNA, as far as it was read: TGTGCCAGCAGCGTAGCCGAGCGCGGCACCGGGGAG. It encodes CASSVAERGTGE. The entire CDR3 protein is CASSVAERGTGELFF.

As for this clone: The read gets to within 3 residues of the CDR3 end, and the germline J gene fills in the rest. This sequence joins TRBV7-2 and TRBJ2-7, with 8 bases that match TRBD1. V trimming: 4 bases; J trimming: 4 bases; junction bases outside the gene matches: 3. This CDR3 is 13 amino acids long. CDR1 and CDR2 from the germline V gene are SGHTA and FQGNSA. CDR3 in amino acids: CASSSRDRYEQYF. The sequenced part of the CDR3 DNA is TGTGCCAGCAGCTCCCGGGACAGGTACGAG.

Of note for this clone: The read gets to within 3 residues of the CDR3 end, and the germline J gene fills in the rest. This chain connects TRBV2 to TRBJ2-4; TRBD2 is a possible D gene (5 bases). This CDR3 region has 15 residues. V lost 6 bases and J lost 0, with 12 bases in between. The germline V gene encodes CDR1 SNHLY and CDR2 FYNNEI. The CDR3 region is CASSRTFLAKNIQYF. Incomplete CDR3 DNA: TGTGCCAGCAGCCGGACTTTCCTAGCCAAAAACATT.

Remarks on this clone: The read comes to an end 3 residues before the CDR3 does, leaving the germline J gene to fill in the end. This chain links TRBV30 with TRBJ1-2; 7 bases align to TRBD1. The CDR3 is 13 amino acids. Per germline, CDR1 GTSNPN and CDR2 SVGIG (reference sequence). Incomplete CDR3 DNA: TGTGCCTGGAGTGTCAGGGGGAGGATGCGC. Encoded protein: CAWSVRGRMR. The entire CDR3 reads CAWSVRGRMRYTF.

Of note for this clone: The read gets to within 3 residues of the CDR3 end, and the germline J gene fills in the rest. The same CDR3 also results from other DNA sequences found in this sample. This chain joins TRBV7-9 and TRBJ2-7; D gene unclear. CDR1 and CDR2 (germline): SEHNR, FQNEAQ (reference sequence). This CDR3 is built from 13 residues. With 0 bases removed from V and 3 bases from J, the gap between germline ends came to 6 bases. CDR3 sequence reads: CASSLAGLYEQYF. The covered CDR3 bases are TGTGCCAGCAGCTTAGCAGGGCTCTACGAG.

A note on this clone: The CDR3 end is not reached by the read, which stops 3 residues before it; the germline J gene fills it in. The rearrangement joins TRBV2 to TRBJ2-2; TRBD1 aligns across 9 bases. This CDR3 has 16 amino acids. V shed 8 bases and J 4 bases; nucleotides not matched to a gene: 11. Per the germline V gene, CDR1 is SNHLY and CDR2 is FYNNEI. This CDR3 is CASLETTGGFTGELFF. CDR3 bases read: TGTGCCAGCCTGGAAACCACAGGGGGCTTCACCGGGGAG.

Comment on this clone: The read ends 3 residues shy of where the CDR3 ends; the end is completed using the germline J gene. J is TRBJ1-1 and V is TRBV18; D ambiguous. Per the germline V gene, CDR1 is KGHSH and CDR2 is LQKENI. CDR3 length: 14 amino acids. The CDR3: CASSRASPTDTAFF. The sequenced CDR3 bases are TGTGCCAGCTCACGCGCGAGTCCCACAGATACG.

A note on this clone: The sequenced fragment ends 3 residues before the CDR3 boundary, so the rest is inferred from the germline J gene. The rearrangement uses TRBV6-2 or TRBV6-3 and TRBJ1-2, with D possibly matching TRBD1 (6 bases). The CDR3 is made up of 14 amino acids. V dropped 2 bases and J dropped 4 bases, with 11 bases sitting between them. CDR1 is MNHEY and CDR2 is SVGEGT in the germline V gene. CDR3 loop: CASSYADSSYGYTF. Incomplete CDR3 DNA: TGTGCCAGCAGTTACGCGGACAGTAGCTATGGC.

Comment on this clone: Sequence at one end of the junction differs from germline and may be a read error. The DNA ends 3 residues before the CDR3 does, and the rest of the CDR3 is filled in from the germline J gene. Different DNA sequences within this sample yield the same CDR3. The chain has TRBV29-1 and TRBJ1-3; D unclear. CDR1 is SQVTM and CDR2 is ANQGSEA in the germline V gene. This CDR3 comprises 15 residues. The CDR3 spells CSAARQLSSGNTIYF. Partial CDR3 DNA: TGCAGCGCAGCAAGGCAACTTAGCTCTGGAAACACG.